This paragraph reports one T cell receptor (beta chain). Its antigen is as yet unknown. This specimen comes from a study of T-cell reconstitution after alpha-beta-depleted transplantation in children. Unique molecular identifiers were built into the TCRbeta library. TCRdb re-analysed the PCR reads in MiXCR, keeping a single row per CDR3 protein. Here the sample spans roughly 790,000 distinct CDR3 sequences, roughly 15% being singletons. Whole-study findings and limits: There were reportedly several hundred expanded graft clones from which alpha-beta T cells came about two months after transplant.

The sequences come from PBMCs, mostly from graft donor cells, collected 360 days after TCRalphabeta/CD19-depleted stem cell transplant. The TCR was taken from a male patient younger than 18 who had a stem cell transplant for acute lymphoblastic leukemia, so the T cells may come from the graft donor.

Written as DNA, the CDR3 is TGTGCCAGTAGTATACTTTGGCAGCCCCAGCATTTT. Protein sequence: CASSILWQPQHF. The rearrangement uses TRBV19 and TRBJ1-5; unclear D gene. Trimming shortened V by 2 bases and J by 7 bases, and 6 bases separated the two germline ends. Germline V CDR1 and CDR2: LNHDA, SQIVND (reference sequence). The CDR3 has 12 residues.